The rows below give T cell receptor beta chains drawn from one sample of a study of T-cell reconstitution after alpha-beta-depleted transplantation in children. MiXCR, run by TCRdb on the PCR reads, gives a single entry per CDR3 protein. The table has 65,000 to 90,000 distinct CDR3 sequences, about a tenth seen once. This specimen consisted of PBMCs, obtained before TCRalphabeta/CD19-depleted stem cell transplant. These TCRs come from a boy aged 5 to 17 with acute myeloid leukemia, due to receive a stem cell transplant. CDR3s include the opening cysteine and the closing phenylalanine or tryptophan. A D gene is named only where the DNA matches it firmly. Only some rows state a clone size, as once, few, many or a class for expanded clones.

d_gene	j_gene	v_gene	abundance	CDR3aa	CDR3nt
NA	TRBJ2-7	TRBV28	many	CASSLGGVPLPSYEQYF	TGTGCCAGCAGTTTAGGAGGAGTCCCCCTCCCTTCCTACGAGCAGTACTTC
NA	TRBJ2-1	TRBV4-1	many	CASSQESRGTGLYNEQFF	TGCGCCAGCAGCCAGGAGAGTCGCGGGACTGGGCTCTACAATGAGCAGTTCTTC
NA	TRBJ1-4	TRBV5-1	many	CASSLVKGATNEKLFF	TGCGCCAGCAGCTTGGTTAAGGGGGCAACTAATGAAAAACTGTTTTTT
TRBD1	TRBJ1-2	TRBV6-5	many	CASSFRTGSSGYTF	TGTGCCAGCAGTTTTAGGACAGGGTCGTCTGGCTACACCTTC
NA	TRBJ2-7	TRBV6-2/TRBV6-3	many	CASSYSPGHWAYEQYF	TGTGCCAGCAGTTACTCCCCGGGACATTGGGCCTACGAGCAGTACTTC
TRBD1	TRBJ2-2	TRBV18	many	CASSGQGATNTGELFF	TGTGCCAGCTCAGGACAGGGGGCAACGAACACCGGGGAGCTGTTTTTT
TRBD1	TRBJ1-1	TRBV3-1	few	CASSRRRGLNTEAFF	TGTGCCAGCAGCCGTCGAAGGGGGCTGAACACTGAAGCTTTCTTT
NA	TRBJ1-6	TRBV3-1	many	CASSHSGPNSPLHF	TGTGCCAGCAGCCACAGCGGCCCTAATTCACCCCTCCACTTT
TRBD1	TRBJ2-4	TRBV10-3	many	CAISDRQGGAKNIQYF	TGTGCCATCAGTGATCGACAGGGGGGAGCCAAAAACATTCAGTACTTC
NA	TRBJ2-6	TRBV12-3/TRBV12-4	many	CASSFQAVGSGANVLTF	TGTGCCAGCAGTTTCCAAGCGGTCGGCTCTGGGGCCAACGTCCTGACTTTC
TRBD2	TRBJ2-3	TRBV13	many	CASSSATPGLAGLLADTQYF	TGTGCCAGCAGCTCGGCCACGCCCGGACTAGCGGGCCTGTTGGCAGATACGCAGTATTTT
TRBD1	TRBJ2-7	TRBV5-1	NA	CASSLGQGGEQYF	TGCGCCAGCAGCTTGGGACAGGGGGGCGAGCAGTACTTC
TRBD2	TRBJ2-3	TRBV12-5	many	CASGLTRTSEPDTQYF	TGTGCTAGTGGTTTGACACGGACTAGCGAGCCAGATACGCAGTATTTT
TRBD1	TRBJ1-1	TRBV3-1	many	CASSRFTGGNTEAFF	TGTGCCAGCAGCCGCTTTACAGGGGGCAACACTGAAGCTTTCTTT
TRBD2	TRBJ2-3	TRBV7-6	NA	CASSLANGGSTDTQYF	TGTGCCAGCAGCTTAGCGAACGGGGGGAGCACAGATACGCAGTATTTT
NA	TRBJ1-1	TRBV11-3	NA	CASSSRSGFEAFF	TGTGCCAGCAGCTCGCGAAGCGGATTTGAAGCTTTCTTT
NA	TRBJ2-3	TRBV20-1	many	CSASTGTATSTDTQYF	TGCAGTGCTAGTACCGGAACGGCCACTAGCACAGATACGCAGTATTTT
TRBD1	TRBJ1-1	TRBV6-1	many	CASTRPGQGTEAFF	TGTGCCAGCACCAGACCCGGACAGGGCACTGAAGCTTTCTTT
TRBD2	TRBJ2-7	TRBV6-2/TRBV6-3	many	CASSNSGSSHEQYF	TGTGCCAGCAGTAACAGCGGGAGTTCCCACGAGCAGTACTTC
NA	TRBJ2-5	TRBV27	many	CASSLDPIGETQYF	TGTGCCAGCAGTTTAGACCCTATCGGGGAGACCCAGTACTTC
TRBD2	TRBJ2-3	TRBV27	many	CASSLLAGEDTQYF	TGTGCCAGCAGTTTACTAGCGGGAGAAGATACGCAGTATTTT
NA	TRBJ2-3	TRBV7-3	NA	CASSSPLAADTQYF	TGTGCCAGCAGCTCCCCACTAGCCGCAGATACGCAGTATTTT
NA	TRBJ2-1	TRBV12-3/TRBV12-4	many	CASSFSVGSGPQAEQFF	TGTGCCAGCAGTTTTTCGGTAGGGTCGGGGCCCCAAGCCGAGCAGTTCTTC
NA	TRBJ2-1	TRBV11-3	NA	CASSSPQRGQGRQREGHEQFF	TGTGCCAGCAGCTCCCCCCAACGGGGACAGGGCCGCCAGCGGGAGGGCCATGAGCAGTTCTTC
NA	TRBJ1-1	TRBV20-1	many	CSAPKRGSGDTEAFF	TGCAGTGCACCAAAACGGGGCTCGGGGGACACTGAAGCTTTCTTT
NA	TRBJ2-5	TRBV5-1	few	CASSRLAWQTQYF	TGCGCCAGCAGCCGGCTAGCTTGGCAGACCCAGTACTTC
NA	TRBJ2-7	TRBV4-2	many	CASSQSTGRVYEQYF	TGTGCCAGCAGCCAATCGACGGGAAGAGTATACGAGCAGTACTTC
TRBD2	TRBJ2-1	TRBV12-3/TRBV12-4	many	CASLRRGYNEQFF	TGTGCCAGCCTACGGCGGGGGTACAATGAGCAGTTCTTC
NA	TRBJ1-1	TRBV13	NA	CASSLLKSTGNTEAFF	TGTGCCAGCAGCCTGCTGAAAAGCACGGGGAACACTGAAGCTTTCTTT
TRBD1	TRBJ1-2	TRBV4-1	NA	CASSQDRGTGGRSYGYTF	TGCGCCAGCAGCCAAGATCGAGGGACAGGGGGCAGGAGCTATGGCTACACCTTC
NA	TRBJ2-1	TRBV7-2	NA	CASSVPPYNEQFF	TGTGCCAGCAGCGTGCCGCCCTACAATGAGCAGTTCTTC
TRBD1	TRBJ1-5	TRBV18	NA	CASSQTRGTGNQPQHF	TGTGCCAGCTCACAAACTCGTGGGACAGGCAATCAGCCCCAGCATTTT
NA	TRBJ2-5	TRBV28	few	CASSPPGQRYQETQYF	TGTGCCAGCAGTCCTCCGGGACAAAGGTACCAAGAGACCCAGTACTTC
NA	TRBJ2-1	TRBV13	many	CASSLGPTWGNEQFF	TGTGCCAGCAGCTTAGGCCCAACTTGGGGCAATGAGCAGTTCTTC
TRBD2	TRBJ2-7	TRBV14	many	CASSLFWTSGIHEQYF	TGTGCCAGCAGCCTTTTTTGGACTAGCGGGATTCACGAGCAGTACTTC
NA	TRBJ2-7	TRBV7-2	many	CASSLGSAPYEQYF	TGTGCCAGCAGCTTAGGGTCAGCACCCTACGAGCAGTACTTC
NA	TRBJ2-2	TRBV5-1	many	CASSLAIGGRGELFF	TGCGCCAGCAGCTTGGCCATCGGGGGCCGAGGGGAGCTGTTTTTT
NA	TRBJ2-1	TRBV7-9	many	CASSAPLRVRVGNEQFF	TGTGCCAGCAGCGCCCCCCTTAGGGTAAGGGTGGGCAATGAGCAGTTCTTC
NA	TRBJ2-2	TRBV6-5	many	CASRRGQNTGELFF	TGTGCCAGCAGAAGGGGACAGAACACCGGGGAGCTGTTTTTT
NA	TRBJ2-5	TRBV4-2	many	CASSQDPRRGQETQYF	TGTGCCAGCAGCCAAGATCCGCGGCGGGGCCAAGAGACCCAGTACTTC
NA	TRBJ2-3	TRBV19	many	CASTKTRDGDTQYF	TGTGCCAGTACCAAGACCCGGGACGGAGATACGCAGTATTTT
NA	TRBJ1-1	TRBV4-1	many	CASSQVGETEAFF	TGCGCCAGCAGCCAAGTTGGGGAGACTGAAGCTTTCTTT
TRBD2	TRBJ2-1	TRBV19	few	CASSMNGLAYEQFF	TGTGCCAGTAGTATGAATGGACTAGCCTATGAGCAGTTCTTC
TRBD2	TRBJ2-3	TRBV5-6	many	CASSLERGAQYF	TGTGCCAGCAGCTTGGAGCGGGGGGCGCAGTATTTT
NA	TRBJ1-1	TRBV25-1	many	CASSDTLEAFF	TGTGCCAGCAGTGATACCTTGGAAGCTTTCTTT